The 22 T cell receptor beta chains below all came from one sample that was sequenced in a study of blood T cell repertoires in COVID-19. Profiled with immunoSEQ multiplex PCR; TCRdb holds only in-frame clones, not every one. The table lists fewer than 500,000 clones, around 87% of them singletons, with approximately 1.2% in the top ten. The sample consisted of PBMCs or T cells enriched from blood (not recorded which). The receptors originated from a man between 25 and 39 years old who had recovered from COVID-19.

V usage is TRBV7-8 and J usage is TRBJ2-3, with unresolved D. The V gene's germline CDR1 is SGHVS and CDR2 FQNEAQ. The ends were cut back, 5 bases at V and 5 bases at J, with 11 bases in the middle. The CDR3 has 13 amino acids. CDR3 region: CASSANLGDTQYF. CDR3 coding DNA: TGTGCCAGCAGCGCCAACCTAGGAGATACGCAGTATTTT.

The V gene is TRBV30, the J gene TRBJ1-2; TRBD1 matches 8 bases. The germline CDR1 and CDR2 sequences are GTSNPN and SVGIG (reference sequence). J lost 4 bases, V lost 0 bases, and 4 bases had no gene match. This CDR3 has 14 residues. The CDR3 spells CAWSVQDRAYGYTF. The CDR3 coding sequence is TGTGCCTGGAGTGTACAGGACAGGGCCTATGGCTACACCTTC.

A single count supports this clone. CDR3 amino acids: CAISLYTF. The CDR3 region has the DNA TGTGCCATCTCACTTTACACCTTC. The rearrangement uses TRBV7-9 and TRBJ1-2; no clear D gene. The CDR3 covers 8 residues. V was pared by 10 bases and J by 11 bases, with 8 bases between. Per the germline V gene, CDR1 is SEHNR and CDR2 is FQNEAQ (reference sequence).

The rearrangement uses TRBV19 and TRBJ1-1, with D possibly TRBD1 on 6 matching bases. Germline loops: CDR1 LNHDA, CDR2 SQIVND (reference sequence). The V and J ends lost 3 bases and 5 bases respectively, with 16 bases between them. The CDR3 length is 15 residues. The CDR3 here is CASSIHREGWTEAFF. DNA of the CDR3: TGTGCCAGTAGTATCCACAGGGAGGGGTGGACTGAAGCTTTCTTT.

DNA of the CDR3: TGTGCCTGGAGTGTGAAGGGACAGCCGAACACTGAAGCTTTCTTT. Its protein is CAWSVKGQPNTEAFF. This chain uses TRBV30 with TRBJ1-1, with TRBD1 identical over 7 bases. The CDR3 has 15 amino acids. J gave up 1 base and V 0 bases, and 5 bases lay outside the gene matches. Germline CDR1 GTSNPN, CDR2 SVGIG (reference sequence).

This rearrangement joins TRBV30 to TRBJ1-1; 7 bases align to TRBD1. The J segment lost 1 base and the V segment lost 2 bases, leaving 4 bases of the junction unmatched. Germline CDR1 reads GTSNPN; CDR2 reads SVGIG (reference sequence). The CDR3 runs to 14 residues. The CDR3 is CAWSPGTANTEAFF. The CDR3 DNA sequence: TGTGCCTGGAGTCCCGGGACAGCGAACACTGAAGCTTTCTTT.

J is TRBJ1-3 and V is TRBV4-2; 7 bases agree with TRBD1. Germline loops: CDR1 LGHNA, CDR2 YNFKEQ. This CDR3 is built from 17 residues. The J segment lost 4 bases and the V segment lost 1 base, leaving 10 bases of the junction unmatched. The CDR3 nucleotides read TGTGCCAGCAGCCAAGCCCCTTCAGGGGGTGGGGGAAACACCATATATTTT. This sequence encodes CASSQAPSGGGGNTIYF.

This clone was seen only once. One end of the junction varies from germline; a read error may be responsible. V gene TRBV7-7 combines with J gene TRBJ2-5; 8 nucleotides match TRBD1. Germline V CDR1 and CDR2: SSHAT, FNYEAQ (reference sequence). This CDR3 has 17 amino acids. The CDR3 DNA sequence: TGTGCTAGCAGCTTAGGGCTACAGGGGGTAGAACAAGAGACCCAGTACTTC. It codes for CASSLGLQGVEQETQYF.

In nucleotides, the CDR3 is TGTGCCAGCAGCTTGGCCCGGGGACAGGGTTCCGGGGAGCTGTTTTTT. It is translated as CASSLARGQGSGELFF. V usage is TRBV5-4 and J usage is TRBJ2-2; TRBD1 agrees at 9 bases. Germline CDR1 is SGHNT and CDR2 is YYREEE (reference sequence). The CDR3 consists of 16 residues. After removal of 0 bases from V and 6 bases from J, the junction contained 6 bases not matched to a gene. Full variable domain (missing parts from reference TRBV5-4 and TRBJ2-2): ETGVTQSPTHLIKTRGQQVTLRCSSQSGHNTVSWYQQALGQGPQFIFQYYREEENGRGNFPPRFSGLQFPNYSSELNVNALELDDSALYLCASSLARGQGSGELFFGEGSRLTVL.

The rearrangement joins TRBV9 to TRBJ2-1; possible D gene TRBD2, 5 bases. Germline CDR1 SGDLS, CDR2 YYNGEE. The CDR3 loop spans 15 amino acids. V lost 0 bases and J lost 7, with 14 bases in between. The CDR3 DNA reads TGTGCCAGCAGCGTAGATGGCCGGGATTGGAATGAGCAGTTCTTC. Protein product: CASSVDGRDWNEQFF.

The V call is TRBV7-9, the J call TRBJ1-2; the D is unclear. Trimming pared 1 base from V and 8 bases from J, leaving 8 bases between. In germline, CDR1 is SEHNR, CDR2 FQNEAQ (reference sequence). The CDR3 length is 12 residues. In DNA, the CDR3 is TGTGCCAGCAGCTTAGATGGAGTCGGCTACACCTTC. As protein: CASSLDGVGYTF.

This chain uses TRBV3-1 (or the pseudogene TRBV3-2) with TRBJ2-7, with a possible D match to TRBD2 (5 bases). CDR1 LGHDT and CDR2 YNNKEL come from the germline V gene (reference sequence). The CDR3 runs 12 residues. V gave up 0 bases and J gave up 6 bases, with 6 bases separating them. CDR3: CASSQDEGEQYF. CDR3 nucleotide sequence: TGTGCCAGCAGCCAAGATGAGGGCGAGCAGTACTTC.

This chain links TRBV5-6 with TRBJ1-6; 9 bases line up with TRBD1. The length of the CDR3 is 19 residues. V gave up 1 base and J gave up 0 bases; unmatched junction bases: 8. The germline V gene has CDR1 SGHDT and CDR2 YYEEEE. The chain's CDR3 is CASSLNTGGFSSYNSPLHF. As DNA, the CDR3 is TGTGCCAGCAGCTTGAATACAGGGGGCTTCTCCTCCTATAATTCACCCCTCCACTTT.

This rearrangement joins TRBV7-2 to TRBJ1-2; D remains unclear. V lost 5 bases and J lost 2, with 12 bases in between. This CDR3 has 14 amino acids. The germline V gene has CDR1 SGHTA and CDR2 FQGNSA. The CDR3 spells CASSPRTGNYGYTF. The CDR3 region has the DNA TGTGCCAGCAGCCCACGGACGGGAAACTATGGCTACACCTTC.

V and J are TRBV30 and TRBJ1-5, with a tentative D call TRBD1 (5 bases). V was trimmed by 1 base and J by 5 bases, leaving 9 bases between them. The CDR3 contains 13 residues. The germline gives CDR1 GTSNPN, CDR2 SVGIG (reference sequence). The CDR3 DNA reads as TGTGCCTGGAGTGGGGGCGGTGATCAGCCCCAGCATTTT. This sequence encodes CAWSGGGDQPQHF.

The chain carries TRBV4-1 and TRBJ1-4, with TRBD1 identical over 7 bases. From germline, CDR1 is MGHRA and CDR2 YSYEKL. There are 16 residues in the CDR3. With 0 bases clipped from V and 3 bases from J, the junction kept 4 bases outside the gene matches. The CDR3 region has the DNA TGCGCCAGCAGCCAAGAAGGGGGACAGCCTAATGAAAAACTGTTTTTT. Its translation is CASSQEGGQPNEKLFF.

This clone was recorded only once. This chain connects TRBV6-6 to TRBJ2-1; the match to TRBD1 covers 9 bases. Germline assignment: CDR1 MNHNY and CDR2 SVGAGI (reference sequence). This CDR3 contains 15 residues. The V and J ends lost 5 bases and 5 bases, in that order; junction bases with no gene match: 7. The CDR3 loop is CASSKPGQGNNEQFF. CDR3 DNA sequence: TGTGCCAGCAGTAAACCGGGACAGGGTAACAATGAGCAGTTCTTC.

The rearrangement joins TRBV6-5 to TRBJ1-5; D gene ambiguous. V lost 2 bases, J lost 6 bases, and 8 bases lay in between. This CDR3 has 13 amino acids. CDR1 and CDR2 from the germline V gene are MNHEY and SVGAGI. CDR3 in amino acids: CASSYTTGQPQHF. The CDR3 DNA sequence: TGTGCCAGCAGTTACACAACGGGTCAGCCCCAGCATTTT.

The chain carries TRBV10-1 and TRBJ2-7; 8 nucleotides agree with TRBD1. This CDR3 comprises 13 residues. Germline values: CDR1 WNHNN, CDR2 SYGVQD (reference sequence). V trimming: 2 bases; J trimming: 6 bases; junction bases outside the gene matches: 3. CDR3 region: CASSETGGSEQYF. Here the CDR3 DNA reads TGCGCCAGCAGTGAGACAGGGGGGAGCGAGCAGTACTTC.

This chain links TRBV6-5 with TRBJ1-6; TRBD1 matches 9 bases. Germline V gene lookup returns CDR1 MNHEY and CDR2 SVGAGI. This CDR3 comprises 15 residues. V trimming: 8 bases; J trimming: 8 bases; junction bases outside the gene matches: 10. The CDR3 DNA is TGTGCCAGCGTATCATTGGGACAGGGATATTCACCCCTCCACTTT. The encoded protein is CASVSLGQGYSPLHF.

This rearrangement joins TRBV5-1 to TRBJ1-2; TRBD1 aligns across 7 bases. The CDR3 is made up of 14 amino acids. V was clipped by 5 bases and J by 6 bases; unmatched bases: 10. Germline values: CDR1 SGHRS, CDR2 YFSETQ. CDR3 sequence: CASSPGQERHGYTF. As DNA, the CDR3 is TGCGCCAGCAGTCCCGGACAGGAGCGGCATGGCTACACCTTC.

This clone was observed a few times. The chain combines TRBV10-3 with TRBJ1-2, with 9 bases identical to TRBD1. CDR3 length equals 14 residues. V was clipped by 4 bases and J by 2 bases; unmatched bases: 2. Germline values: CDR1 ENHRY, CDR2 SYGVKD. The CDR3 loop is CAISAGQGNYGYTF. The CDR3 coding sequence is TGTGCCATCAGTGCGGGACAGGGAAACTATGGCTACACCTTC.